This T cell receptor beta chain was retrieved from a study of graft-versus-host responses after intestinal transplantation. Data came from immunoSEQ multiplex PCR; TCRdb stores just in-frame clones and leaves some out. This sample has about 110,000 clones, with roughly nine tenths found just once. As regards this clone: Its antigen is unknown.

Whole-study findings and limits: After transplant, early declines in HvG clones were associated with peak levels of circulating GvH clones. Elevated graft-versus-host to host-versus-graft clonal ratios in allografts were recorded for patients with graft-donor T cell macrochimerism.

J was trimmed by 2 bases and V by 5 bases; bases with no gene match: 4. This CDR3 contains 15 residues. Germline V gene sequence: CDR1 MNHEY, CDR2 SVGAGI. The receptor's source is a human donor who was the organ donor for an intestinal transplant. The sequences come from unstimulated CD4+ T cells sorted from spleen or lymph node cells, collected before transplant. This sequence joins TRBV6-5 and TRBJ2-3; 10 bases fit TRBD2. CDR3: CASSATSGNTDTQYF. In DNA form, the CDR3 reads TGTGCCAGCAGTGCCACTAGCGGGAACACAGATACGCAGTATTTT.